This TCR beta chain was found in a study of T cells of healthy individuals. One entry per CDR3 protein, called by TCRdb with MiXCR from the 5' RACE reads. The sample includes tens of thousands of distinct CDR3 sequences, around 15% of them seen just once. The CDR3 has 14 amino acids. Germline CDR1 and CDR2: SEHNR and FQNEAQ (reference sequence). V dropped 0 bases and J dropped 3; count of bases not matched to a gene: 1. This clonotype was observed at least ten times. The clonotype originates from a human donor in good health. The V gene is TRBV7-9, the J gene TRBJ2-7; TRBD2 matches at 8 bases. The CDR3 reads CASSLASGNYEQYF. CDR3 bases: TGTGCCAGCAGCTTAGCTAGCGGGAACTACGAGCAGTACTTC.